Below are 8 T cell receptor beta chains sequenced from a single sample in a study of CD8+CD57+ T cells in acquired aplastic anemia. Sequencing involved patients with CD8+CD57+ cell expansion previously shown by flow cytometry. Profiles of TCR beta VDJ and CDR3 were generated from a genomic DNA template. TCRdb analysed the reads with MiXCR anew, one entry per CDR3 protein. Here the sample spans some 160,000 distinct CDR3 sequences, 40% to 60% being singletons. The sequencing input was sorted CD4+, CD8+, or CD8+CD57+ T cells (not recorded which) from PBMCs. Receptors originate from a human donor with aplastic anemia.

The CDR3 region is CAWFSRSGTAKEQYF. The CDR3 DNA reads as TGTGCCTGGTTTTCCCGATCGGGGACTGCCAAGGAGCAGTACTTC. The chain uses TRBV30 and TRBJ2-7, with D perhaps matching TRBD2 (6 bases). The CDR3 spans 15 residues. Germline V gene data show CDR1 as GTSNPN and CDR2 as SVGIG (reference sequence). V was shortened by 5 bases and J by 7 bases, with 24 bases between the two germline ends.

This clonotype came up a few times. The J gene is TRBJ2-3, the V gene TRBV15, with D unclear. The CDR3 runs 12 residues. Trimming cost V 8 bases and J 1 base, with 7 bases left between them. Germline lookup yields CDR1 LNHNV and CDR2 YYDKDF (reference sequence). CDR3 coding DNA: TGTGCCACCTCCCAGGGCACAGATACGCAGTATTTT. Translation: CATSQGTDTQYF.

V is TRBV2 and J is TRBJ1-2; TRBD1 matches 7 bases. Trimming cost V 10 bases and J 9 bases; bases outside gene matches: 8. CDR1 SNHLY and CDR2 FYNNEI come from the germline V gene. The CDR3 length is 11 residues. CDR3 amino acids: CATKPDRRYTF. For the CDR3, the DNA is TGTGCCACCAAGCCGGACAGGCGCTACACCTTC.

As regards this clonotype: The junction departs from the called germline gene at one end, perhaps through a read error. The V call is TRBV25-1, the J call TRBJ2-7; 10 nucleotides line up with TRBD2. The CDR3 covers 15 residues. Germline V lookup: CDR1 MGHDK, CDR2 SYGVNS. CDR3 sequence: CASGVLAGVTYGQYF. The CDR3 nucleotides are TGTGCCAGCGGTGTCCTAGCGGGAGTAACCTACGGGCAGTACTTC.

The rearrangement uses TRBV24-1 and TRBJ1-1; a possible D gene is TRBD1 (5 bases). The germline V gene has CDR1 KGHDR and CDR2 SFDVKD. The ends were cut back, 2 bases at V and 7 bases at J, with 10 bases in the middle. The CDR3 runs 13 residues. The CDR3: CATSDSYGGEAFF. CDR3 nucleotides: TGTGCCACCAGTGATTCCTATGGGGGTGAAGCTTTCTTT.

The chain links TRBV19 to TRBJ1-2; unclear D gene. The germline V gene encodes CDR1 LNHDA and CDR2 SQIVND (reference sequence). Between the trimmed V and J ends, which lost 6 bases and 7 bases, there was a span of 9 bases. CDR3 length: 11 residues. CDR3 sequence (DNA): TGTGCCAGTAGCGAGAACCTTGGCTACACCTTC. It translates to CASSENLGYTF.

This chain connects TRBV19 to TRBJ2-1, with 10 bases matching TRBD2. The CDR3 has 15 residues. Germline CDR1 LNHDA, CDR2 SQIVND (reference sequence). V shed 3 bases and J 6 bases; nucleotides not matched to a gene: 5. The CDR3 DNA follows: TGTGCCAGTAGTATCGCTAGCGGGAGTCTCAATGAGCAGTTCTTC. This encodes CASSIASGSLNEQFF.

Ten or more counts support this clonotype. Here the CDR3 reads CSAQGTDTQYF. The CDR3 nucleotides read TGCAGCGCACAGGGCACAGATACGCAGTATTTT. V gene TRBV29-1 combines with J gene TRBJ2-3, with D perhaps TRBD1 (5 bases). The V end was cut by 7 bases, the J end by 1 base, with 6 bases between. This CDR3 is built from 11 residues. Looked up from germline, CDR1 is SQVTM and CDR2 is ANQGSEA.